The 28 T cell receptor beta chains below were found in one sample sequenced in a study of blood T cell repertoires in COVID-19. Only in-frame clones appear in the TCRdb table, and some are missing; sequencing was by immunoSEQ multiplex PCR. The sample has about 210,000 clones; 86% are singletons. Source material: PBMCs or T cells enriched from blood (not recorded which). The receptor source for this set is a man aged 40-49 years with acute COVID-19.

J is TRBJ1-5 and V is TRBV30, with D perhaps TRBD1 (6 bases). Germline values: CDR1 GTSNPN, CDR2 SVGIG (reference sequence). The germline V and J ends were trimmed by 1 base and 7 bases, with 17 bases remaining between them. This CDR3 region has 15 residues. The CDR3 DNA follows: TGTGCCTGGAGTGAAACCACAGGGCCGGGACAGCCCCAGCATTTT. It translates to CAWSETTGPGQPQHF.

The genes are TRBV6-5 and TRBJ1-1; 11 positions agree with TRBD1. V trimming: 4 bases; J trimming: 5 bases; junction bases outside the gene matches: 6. Germline V gene lookup returns CDR1 MNHEY and CDR2 SVGAGI. The CDR3 length is 15 residues. The CDR3 loop is CASSSRDRGWTEAFF. The CDR3 region has the DNA TGTGCCAGCAGTTCCAGGGACAGGGGGTGGACTGAAGCTTTCTTT.

Only one count was recorded for this clone. The chain joins TRBV28 to TRBJ1-2; D call uncertain. Trimming removed 3 bases from V and 3 bases from J, with 5 bases in between. Per germline, CDR1 MDHEN and CDR2 SYDVKM. This CDR3 contains 12 residues. The CDR3 coding sequence is TGTGCCAGCAGTTTGGCCGACTATGGCTACACCTTC. This translates into CASSLADYGYTF.

The J gene is TRBJ2-1, the V gene TRBV5-1; 13 nucleotides match TRBD2. CDR1 SGHRS and CDR2 YFSETQ come from the germline V gene. The V gene end was trimmed by 4 bases and the J gene end by 4 bases; junction bases not matched to a gene: 2. The CDR3 runs 15 residues. CDR3 in amino acids: CASSGGLAGYNEQFF. The CDR3 bases are TGCGCCAGCAGCGGGGGACTAGCGGGGTACAATGAGCAGTTCTTC.

The chain employs TRBV29-1 and TRBJ2-1; 7 nucleotides agree with TRBD2. After removal of 5 bases from V and 2 bases from J, the junction contained 9 bases not matched to a gene. The CDR3 covers 15 residues. The germline CDR1 and CDR2 sequences are SQVTM and ANQGSEA. The CDR3 spells CSVFTQRGPYNEQFF. As DNA, the CDR3 is TGCAGCGTTTTCACGCAGCGGGGACCCTACAATGAGCAGTTCTTC.

The chain has TRBV7-2 and TRBJ1-4; D uncertain. The germline V and J ends were trimmed by 5 bases and 7 bases, with 14 bases remaining between them. CDR3 size: 14 residues. CDR1 SGHTA and CDR2 FQGNSA come from the germline V gene. CDR3 coding DNA: TGTGCCAGCAGCCCAAGAGGGTGGAGTGAAAAACTGTTTTTT. Encoded protein: CASSPRGWSEKLFF.

The chain joins TRBV4-3 to TRBJ2-2, with D unresolved. Between the trimmed V and J ends, which lost 0 bases and 4 bases, there was a span of 18 bases. The CDR3 is 18 amino acids. CDR1 and CDR2 from the germline V gene are LGHNA and YSLEER. The CDR3 reads CASSQESLSRYGTGELFF. CDR3 nucleotides: TGCGCCAGCAGCCAAGAATCCCTTTCCCGCTACGGCACCGGGGAGCTGTTTTTT.

This chain connects TRBV15 to TRBJ2-1; possibly TRBD2 for D (5 bases). The CDR3 covers 15 residues. CDR1 and CDR2 (germline): LNHNV, YYDKDF (reference sequence). With 0 bases removed from V and 0 bases from J, the gap between germline ends came to 6 bases. The CDR3 reads CATSREAASYNEQFF. The CDR3 coding sequence is TGTGCCACCAGCAGAGAAGCGGCCTCCTACAATGAGCAGTTCTTC.

The chain links TRBV27 to TRBJ2-7; a weak D match, TRBD2 (6 bases). The V end was cut by 7 bases, the J end by 3 bases, with 7 bases between. This CDR3 contains 11 residues. Germline CDR1 and CDR2: MNHEY and SMNVEV (reference sequence). The CDR3 protein is CASTRGYEQYF. CDR3 nucleotide sequence: TGTGCCAGCACGCGGGGCTACGAGCAGTACTTC.

The V and J genes are TRBV3-1 (or the pseudogene TRBV3-2) and TRBJ1-3; 8 bases match TRBD1. J gave up 1 base and V 4 bases, and 3 bases lay outside the gene matches. Germline V gene lookup returns CDR1 LGHDT and CDR2 YNNKEL (reference sequence). The CDR3 totals 15 residues. DNA for the CDR3: TGTGCCAGCAGCCGAACAGGGGGATCTGGAAACACCATATATTTT. Translated: CASSRTGGSGNTIYF.

J is TRBJ2-3 and V is TRBV5-1, with 7 bases fitting TRBD2. Germline CDR1 SGHRS, CDR2 YFSETQ. This CDR3 spans 15 amino acids. The J segment lost 0 bases and the V segment lost 2 bases, leaving 3 bases of the junction unmatched. CDR3 protein: CASSLAGTSTDTQYF. The CDR3 DNA is TGCGCCAGCAGCTTAGCGGGAACTAGCACAGATACGCAGTATTTT.

The chain has TRBV5-1 and TRBJ1-4, with unresolved D. This CDR3 has 13 residues. The V end was cut by 0 bases, the J end by 5 bases, with 5 bases between. The germline CDR1 and CDR2 sequences are SGHRS and YFSETQ. CDR3 residues: CASSLDGNEKLFF. As DNA, the CDR3 is TGCGCCAGCAGCTTGGACGGGAATGAAAAACTGTTTTTT.

V usage is TRBV5-1 and J usage is TRBJ2-1, with TRBD2 as a possible D gene (6 bases). V was cut by 3 bases and J by 7 bases, with 11 bases left in between. This CDR3 contains 13 residues. Germline CDR1 SGHRS, CDR2 YFSETQ. The CDR3 here is CASSSLRGNEQFF. Here the CDR3 DNA reads TGCGCCAGCAGCTCCCTGCGGGGAAATGAGCAGTTCTTC.

This rearrangement joins TRBV7-2 to TRBJ1-5; 12 nucleotides match TRBD1. Germline V gives CDR1 SGHTA, CDR2 FQGNSA. The CDR3 extends over 17 amino acids. Trimming at V came to 5 bases and at J to 5 bases, leaving 10 bases not matched to a gene. CDR3 nucleotides: TGTGCCAGCAGCCTAAGATCCGGGACAGGGGGCGATCAGCCCCAGCATTTT. It yields the protein CASSLRSGTGGDQPQHF. Full variable domain (missing parts from reference TRBV7-2 and TRBJ1-5): GAGVSQSPSNKVTEKGKDVELRCDPISGHTALYWYRQSLGQGLEFLIYFQGNSAPDKSGLPSDRFSAERTGGSVSTLTIQRTQQEDSAVYLCASSLRSGTGGDQPQHFGDGTRLSIL.

V and J are TRBV28 and TRBJ2-1; D not resolved. Germline loops: CDR1 MDHEN, CDR2 SYDVKM. This CDR3 has 15 amino acids. Trimming stripped 5 bases from V and 0 bases from J, with 11 bases between. CDR3 DNA sequence: TGTGCCAGCAGTCGCCTAGTCTACTCCTACAATGAGCAGTTCTTC. Residues: CASSRLVYSYNEQFF. The full variable domain, rest sourced from reference TRBV28 and TRBJ2-1, is DVKVTQSSRYLVKRTGEKVFLECVQDMDHENMFWYRQDPGLGLRLIYFSYDVKMKEKGDIPEGYSVSREKKERFSLILESASTNQTSMYLCASSRLVYSYNEQFFGPGTRLTVL.

The V and J genes are TRBV5-1 and TRBJ2-3; D gene unclear. The V gene lost 4 bases and the J gene lost 6 bases, with 15 bases spanning the gap. Per germline, CDR1 SGHRS and CDR2 YFSETQ. This CDR3 spans 14 amino acids. The DNA for the CDR3 is TGCGCCAGCAGCGGCGGCGCCCGGTCCGATACGCAGTATTTT. This encodes CASSGGARSDTQYF.

This chain uses TRBV27 with TRBJ1-2, with D unresolved. Trimming took 5 bases from V and 5 from J, leaving 18 bases between them. Per germline, CDR1 MNHEY and CDR2 SMNVEV (reference sequence). This CDR3 has 15 residues. Written as DNA, the CDR3 is TGTGCCAGCAGTACTCATGGGCAGAGAGTTTATGGCTACACCTTC. It is translated as CASSTHGQRVYGYTF.

The chain couples TRBV6-6 to TRBJ2-5; 11 bases line up with TRBD2. V lost 5 bases, J lost 9 bases, and 8 bases stayed unmatched. In germline, CDR1 is MNHNY, CDR2 SVGAGI (reference sequence). The CDR3 extends over 14 amino acids. The chain's CDR3 is CASSRYGTSGSQYF. The DNA for the CDR3 is TGTGCCAGCAGTCGATATGGGACTAGCGGATCCCAGTACTTC.

The chain carries TRBV30 and TRBJ2-2, with a weak D call TRBD2 (6 bases). V was pared by 3 bases and J by 7 bases, with 12 bases between. This CDR3 is built from 13 residues. Germline loops: CDR1 GTSNPN, CDR2 SVGIG (reference sequence). CDR3 bases: TGTGCCTGGAGCAGGGAGGCTCACGGGGAGCTGTTTTTT. Protein sequence: CAWSREAHGELFF.

This rearrangement joins TRBV28 to TRBJ2-1; 8 nucleotides agree with TRBD2. Germline values: CDR1 MDHEN, CDR2 SYDVKM. The CDR3 runs 11 residues. The V and J ends lost 3 bases and 12 bases, in that order; junction bases with no gene match: 1. Here the CDR3 DNA reads TGTGCCAGCAGTTTTGCGGGAGGGCAGTTCTTC. It is translated as CASSFAGGQFF.

The chain joins TRBV11-2 to TRBJ1-3; 7 nucleotides agree with TRBD1. The CDR3 loop spans 15 amino acids. Per germline, CDR1 SGHAT and CDR2 FQNNGV. Germline trimming cut 6 bases from V and 3 bases from J; bases unmatched to any gene: 8. CDR3 loop: CASRVGYRGGNTIYF. The CDR3 region has the DNA TGTGCCAGCAGGGTTGGGTACAGGGGTGGAAACACCATATATTTT. Drawing the rest from reference TRBV11-2 and TRBJ1-3, the complete variable domain is EAGVAQSPRYKIIEKRQSVAFWCNPISGHATLYWYQQILGQGPKLLIQFQNNGVVDDSQLPKDRFSAERLKGVDSTLKIQPAKLEDSAVYLCASRVGYRGGNTIYFGEGSWLTVV.

The gene calls are TRBV27 and TRBJ1-5; D gene unclear. V was shortened by 5 bases and J by 0 bases, with 17 bases between the two germline ends. The CDR3 has 17 amino acids. Germline CDR1 and CDR2: MNHEY and SMNVEV (reference sequence). The CDR3 loop reads CASSPPVDSDSNQPQHF. Written as DNA, the CDR3 is TGTGCCAGCAGTCCCCCGGTAGATAGTGATAGCAATCAGCCCCAGCATTTT.

The V gene is TRBV3-1 (or the pseudogene TRBV3-2), the J gene TRBJ2-7; 7 bases match TRBD2. J lost 6 bases, V lost 4 bases, and 9 bases had no gene match. Germline-derived CDR1 and CDR2 are LGHDT and YNNKEL (reference sequence). The CDR3 consists of 14 residues. The CDR3 nucleotides are TGTGCCAGCAGCCCGACTAGCCCTACGATCGAGCAGTACTTC. Protein sequence: CASSPTSPTIEQYF.

In DNA form, the CDR3 reads TGTGCCAGCAGCTTAGCCCCCGCTGTATTGAGAGGGCCTCGCGAGCAGTACTTC. Translated: CASSLAPAVLRGPREQYF. This chain joins TRBV7-9 and TRBJ2-7, with D tentatively TRBD2 (5 bases). Trimming pared 0 bases from V and 6 bases from J, leaving 24 bases between. The CDR3 is made up of 18 amino acids. Germline V gene lookup returns CDR1 SEHNR and CDR2 FQNEAQ (reference sequence).

This chain joins TRBV28 and TRBJ2-4, with TRBD2 matching over 8 bases. The J segment lost 4 bases and the V segment lost 8 bases, leaving 4 bases of the junction unmatched. Looked up from germline, CDR1 is MDHEN and CDR2 is SYDVKM. This CDR3 has 13 residues. The CDR3 nucleotides read TGTGCCAGCCGCACTAGCGGTAAAAACATTCAGTACTTC. This sequence encodes CASRTSGKNIQYF.

The V and J genes are TRBV14 and TRBJ2-1; 11 bases are a match to TRBD2. Germline V lookup: CDR1 SGHDN, CDR2 FVKESK. This CDR3 is built from 16 residues. Losses at the gene ends were 4 bases for V and 2 bases for J; bases not matched to a gene: 4. CDR3 DNA sequence: TGTGCCAGCAGCCCGTTAGCGGGAGGGCCCTACAATGAGCAGTTCTTC. This gives the protein CASSPLAGGPYNEQFF.

The sample holds a few counts of this clone. This rearrangement joins TRBV7-6 to TRBJ2-7, with 7 bases lining up with TRBD2. Germline CDR1 reads SGHVS; CDR2 reads FNYEAQ. The CDR3 extends over 15 amino acids. V shed 1 base, J shed 3 bases, and the junction held 6 bases outside the gene matches. The CDR3 is CASSLGIAGGYEQYF. Here the CDR3 DNA reads TGTGCCAGCAGCTTAGGGATAGCGGGCGGCTACGAGCAGTACTTC.

The V and J genes are TRBV7-9 and TRBJ2-7, with TRBD1 matching 7 bases. The length of the CDR3 is 14 residues. Germline values: CDR1 SEHNR, CDR2 FQNEAQ (reference sequence). With 4 bases clipped from V and 1 base from J, the junction kept 4 bases outside the gene matches. The CDR3 DNA reads TGTGCCAGCAGCTCAACGGACAGGTCCTACGAGCAGTACTTC. It encodes CASSSTDRSYEQYF.